This is a list of T cell receptor beta chains from one sample in a study of shared clonotypes between healthy human individuals. Only in-frame clones appear in the TCRdb table, and some are missing; sequencing was by immunoSEQ multiplex PCR. The sample lists 1.5 million to 1.9 million clones; 95% to 99% were seen once. Sequencing was performed on naive CD4+ T cells sorted from blood. These receptors all stem from a man aged 30-40 years in good health. Both conserved end residues are part of each CDR3. Each record gives: V gene, CDR3 protein.

TRBV5-1 CASSPPQGQILEQYF
TRBV5-6 CASSLGLAKDTQYF
TRBV7-8 CASSLARQGSPEKLFF
TRBV18 CASSSGQGNTGELFF
TRBV18 CASSPDYSYTEAFF
TRBV28 CASSRTGGEYSNQPQHF
TRBV15 CATSRVSPSYEQYF
TRBV15 CATSRGRGTSGSMDGELFF
TRBV4-1 CASSPDGLGHEQYF
TRBV11-2 CASSLDGVGELFF
TRBV6-5 CASSYTSLTYEQYF
TRBV11-1 CASSLYQREGRHNEQFF
TRBV5-1 CASGGAPQETQYF
TRBV5-1 CASSFPQGDEQYF
TRBV9 CASSVEGASGEQYF
TRBV27 CASSFGRSTDTQYF
TRBV18 CASSPPAVSDTQYF
TRBV5-1 CASSLAGERGYTF
TRBV5-5 CASRRNARAGESYEQYF
TRBV6-5 CASSFSGTAILYEQYF
TRBV7-9 CASSLAGIDYGYTF
TRBV18 CASSPPQRTEAFF
TRBV4-3 CASSQEGSPSRQFF
TRBV6-5 CASSYRQGTGANVLTF
TRBV18 CASSPPRDRGSEAFF
TRBV6-6 CASSYSGDLYGYTF
TRBV28 CASSLQGYQETQYF
TRBV6-5 CASSHGPLYEQYF
TRBV4-3 CASSLGQARNTEAFF
TRBV5-1 CASSPLTGAGYGYTF
TRBV10-3 CAISELSGRSGDTQYF
TRBV9 CASSVIPGFQGGYTF
TRBV7-2 CASSLDVRYEQYF
TRBV5-1 CASSFGGGPYNEQFF
TRBV7-2 CASSLTGNTEAFF
TRBV6-5 CASSSASAAYEQYF
TRBV30 CAWSARGVGNQPQHF
TRBV11-2 CASSLDRREQYF
TRBV6-6 CASSDYSNQPQHF